This T cell receptor beta chain emerged from a study of blood T cell repertoires in COVID-19. About the study: Nucleic acid was either cDNA or gDNA, and it came from T cells, B-cell-depleted T cells, or PBMCs.

Original handling: Estimated nucleated cell counts came from reference gene primer amplification. Assay: immunoSEQ multiplex PCR; the TCRdb copy retains only in-frame clones and omits some. V and J calls and clone size are those listed in that table; D and trimming were worked out from the DNA. The table lists 150,000 to 170,000 clones, around 74% of them singletons. Germline loops: CDR1 MNHNY, CDR2 SVGAGI (reference sequence). The CDR3 covers 17 residues. Germline trimming cut 5 bases from V and 8 bases from J; bases unmatched to any gene: 20. The origin of this receptor is a woman aged 80 or older with acute or convalescent COVID-19. This chain connects TRBV6-6 to TRBJ1-2; 7 nucleotides agree with TRBD1. The sample taken for sequencing was peripheral blood. The CDR3 nucleotides read TGTGCCAGCAGTCGAACGACAGGGAATTTGGGGCTTGGGGGCTACACCTTC. Protein product: CASSRTTGNLGLGGYTF.